The rows below give T cell receptor beta chains drawn from one sample of a study of blood T cell repertoires in COVID-19. TCRdb's copy holds only in-frame clones and misses some; the assay was immunoSEQ multiplex PCR. The sample has around 250,000 clones; around 88% are singletons. The sequenced material came from PBMCs or T cells enriched from blood (not recorded which). The receptor set was obtained from a woman aged 40 to 50 with acute COVID-19. Each CDR3 is given with its conserved first and last residue. D genes are given only for firm matches. Expanded clones get a size class; other rows say once, few or many, or leave the size out.

j_call	v_call	d_call	clone_size	cdr3_nt	cdr3_aa
TRBJ1-1	TRBV24-1	-	-	TGTGCCACCAGTGACCCGGACAGGAACACTGAAGCTTTCTTT	CATSDPDRNTEAFF
TRBJ1-2	TRBV5-1	-	once	TGCGCCAGCAGCCCCGAAGGGGGTGGCTACACCTTC	CASSPEGGGYTF
TRBJ1-4	TRBV30	TRBD1	-	TGTGCCTGTTTGACAGGGACCGATGAAAAACTGTTTTTT	CACLTGTDEKLFF
TRBJ1-1	TRBV6-5	-	-	TGTGCCAGCCACAAGGGGGGGCTGGTTACTGAAGCTTTCTTT	CASHKGGLVTEAFF
TRBJ2-3	TRBV10-2	-	many	TGCGCCAGCAGTGAACAGCGGTTCACAGATACGCAGTATTTT	CASSEQRFTDTQYF
TRBJ2-3	TRBV4-2	TRBD2	once	TGTGCCAGCAGCCAGGGGCCCGGGACTAGCCTCACAGATACGCAGTATTTT	CASSQGPGTSLTDTQYF
TRBJ1-1	TRBV4-1	-	-	TGCGCCAGCAGCCAAGTCGGAGACACTGAAGCTTTCTTT	CASSQVGDTEAFF
TRBJ1-1	TRBV28	TRBD1	-	TGTGCCAGCAGTCCGATACCCTTAAGGGACAGGCTAATGAACACTGAAGCTTTCTTT	CASSPIPLRDRLMNTEAFF
TRBJ1-5	TRBV7-9	TRBD1	-	TGTGCCAGCAGCGCCGGGACAGGGGTGAGGCAGCCCCAGCATTTT	CASSAGTGVRQPQHF
TRBJ2-1	TRBV4-2	TRBD2	-	TGTGCCAGCAGCCCAAGTGGCGGGGGGGGTTACAATGAGCAGTTCTTC	CASSPSGGGGYNEQFF
TRBJ2-7	TRBV3-1/TRBV3-2	-	-	TGTGCCAGCAGCTACACCTCTAGCTCCGAGCAGTACTTC	CASSYTSSSEQYF
TRBJ2-2	TRBV7-3	TRBD1	-	TGTGCCAGCAGCCCCTCCGGGACAGTGAACACCGGGGAGCTGTTTTTT	CASSPSGTVNTGELFF
TRBJ1-1	TRBV28	-	-	TGTGCCAGCAGTTCAACAGGGCGGGCTGAAGCTTTCTTT	CASSSTGRAEAFF
TRBJ1-1	TRBV7-8	-	-	TGTGCCAGCAGCTTAAGTCGAGTTCGGAGTGAAGCTTTCTTT	CASSLSRVRSEAFF
TRBJ2-5	TRBV10-2	-	-	TGCGCCAGCAGTGAGTCGGGGAGACAAGAGACCCAGTACTTC	CASSESGRQETQYF
TRBJ2-1	TRBV28	-	-	TGTGCCAGCAATTTTAATCGGAATGAGCAGTTCTTC	CASNFNRNEQFF
TRBJ1-4	TRBV19	-	-	TGTGCCAGTAGTCCAACGGGAGCTTTGGAAAAACTGTTTTTT	CASSPTGALEKLFF
TRBJ1-1	TRBV5-4	TRBD1	-	TGTGCCAGCAGCTTGGAAAGACAGGGCGCTGAAGCTTTCTTT	CASSLERQGAEAFF
TRBJ2-3	TRBV9	-	-	TGTGCCAGCAGCGTAGAAGGATTAGCCTCAGATACGCAGTATTTT	CASSVEGLASDTQYF
TRBJ1-3	TRBV20-1	-	once	TGCAGTGCTCTAGGATGGGACACCATATATTTT	CSALGWDTIYF
TRBJ1-4	TRBV19	TRBD1	-	TGTGCCAGCAGAATCGACAGGGTTGGTAATGAAAAACTGTTTTTT	CASRIDRVGNEKLFF
TRBJ2-1	TRBV28	TRBD2	-	TGTGCCAGCAGTCCATCGGGACTAGCCCGTCGTCCCAATGAGCAGTTCTTC	CASSPSGLARRPNEQFF
TRBJ2-1	TRBV5-1	TRBD2	-	TGCGCCAGCAGCGCCGGACTAGCGGGGAATTCTTACAATGAGCAGTTCTTC	CASSAGLAGNSYNEQFF
TRBJ1-2	TRBV19	TRBD1	-	TGTGCCAGTAGTGTTCTCCCGACAGGGGAATATGGCTACACCTTC	CASSVLPTGEYGYTF
TRBJ1-3	TRBV7-7	TRBD1	-	TGTGCTAGTCCCGGACAGGGTTCGGGAAACACCATATATTTT	CASPGQGSGNTIYF
TRBJ2-3	TRBV2	TRBD2	-	TGTGCCACAATGCTAGGCGTAGCGGGAGTGGACTATTTT	CATMLGVAGVDYF
TRBJ2-3	TRBV2	-	-	TGTGCCAGCACCCAGAGGGTTTGGGATAGCACAGATACGCAGTATTTT	CASTQRVWDSTDTQYF
TRBJ1-1	TRBV18	-	-	TGTGCCAGCTCCCAGGAGGGGAGCCGTTCGGGGGGCACTGAAGCTTTCTTT	CASSQEGSRSGGTEAFF
TRBJ2-2	TRBV7-2	-	-	TGTGCCAGCAGCGGAACAGGGTGGACCGGGGAGCTGTTTTTT	CASSGTGWTGELFF
TRBJ1-5	TRBV7-2	TRBD1	-	TGTGCCAGCAGGCCTACAGGGGATTATAGTCAGCCCCAGCATTTT	CASRPTGDYSQPQHF
TRBJ2-1	TRBV7-2	-	-	TGTGCCAGCAGTCGATCGGGACAAATGTACAATGAGCAGTTCTTC	CASSRSGQMYNEQFF
TRBJ2-3	TRBV24-1	TRBD2	-	TGTGCCACCAGTGATTCTGATAGGGCGGGGGAAAGCACAGATACGCAGTATTTT	CATSDSDRAGESTDTQYF
TRBJ1-6	TRBV7-2	-	-	TGTGCCAGCAGCCCCGGGGGGGACGGCTCACCCCTCCACTTT	CASSPGGDGSPLHF
TRBJ2-7	TRBV21-1	-	few	TGTGCCAGCAGCACTCCGGGACAGGGTTACGAGCAGTACTTC	CASSTPGQGYEQYF
TRBJ2-1	TRBV19	-	-	TGTGCCAGTAGTATCGCGGGCGGGACCTACAATGAGCAGTTCTTC	CASSIAGGTYNEQFF
TRBJ1-3	TRBV27	-	once	TGTGCCAGCAGTAAGGTGACAGGATCCGGAAACACCATATATTTT	CASSKVTGSGNTIYF